This entry concerns a single T cell receptor beta chain. As yet, its antigen is unknown. TCRdb re-derived calls from the reads in MiXCR, one entry per CDR3 protein. The sample carries around 800,000 distinct CDR3 sequences, approximately 32% recorded once. The data derive from a study of T cell repertoires in cytomegalovirus infection. Study summary: Carrying CMV and the relevant HLA type showed in public TCR beta signatures. Findings and caveats of the study: HLA-C-restricted CMV clonotypes gave the most frequent clonotype in two of eight donors.

V dropped 3 bases and J dropped 6 bases, with 15 bases sitting between them. Germline lookup yields CDR1 SGDLS and CDR2 YYNGEE. The CDR3 consists of 14 residues. The chain has TRBV9 and TRBJ1-2; D possibly corresponds to TRBD1 (6 bases). This sequence originates from a human donor in good health (CMV status not recorded). Some clones in this sample may be carry-over from other donors' samples. Sequencing used cultured CD8+ T cells from PBMCs, obtained from culture after CMV antigen stimulation. The chain's CDR3 is CASSARPGHHGYTF. CDR3 nucleotides: TGTGCCAGCAGCGCCCGTCCGGGACACCATGGCTACACCTTC.